The rows below give T cell receptor beta chains drawn from one sample of a study of human T cells and chemical hapten exposure. MiXCR, applied by TCRdb to the RACE reads, yields one record per CDR3 protein. Seen here are 70,000 or so distinct CDR3 sequences, around 10% observed once, and the top ten hold more than 1.2%. The material sequenced was whole blood, taken in connection with sensitization to the hapten diphenylcyclopropenone (DPC). All receptors come from a woman in her fifties or sixties with alopecia areata. Some clones in this sample may be carry-over from other donors' samples. The CDR3 runs from the conserved cysteine through the conserved F or W. D genes are given only for firm matches. Clone size appears in some rows only: once, few, many, or a class for an expanded clone.

clone_size: many; d_call: .; v_call: TRBV7-9; j_call: TRBJ1-4; cdr3_aa: CASLEGFGKLFF; cdr3_nt: TGTGCCAGCCTCGAGGGTTTCGGAAAACTGTTTTTT
clone_size: few; d_call: .; v_call: TRBV12-3/TRBV12-4; j_call: TRBJ2-7; cdr3_aa: CASSFMRAWAGEQYF; cdr3_nt: TGTGCCAGCAGTTTTATGCGGGCCTGGGCAGGGGAGCAGTACTTC
clone_size: many; d_call: .; v_call: TRBV20-1; j_call: TRBJ1-1; cdr3_aa: CSASGTSGATEAFF; cdr3_nt: TGCAGTGCTAGTGGAACTTCGGGGGCCACTGAAGCTTTCTTT
clone_size: few; d_call: TRBD1; v_call: TRBV11-2; j_call: TRBJ1-2; cdr3_aa: CASRDTGDLNYGYTF; cdr3_nt: TGTGCCAGCAGGGATACAGGGGATCTTAACTATGGCTACACCTTC
clone_size: many; d_call: .; v_call: TRBV18; j_call: TRBJ2-7; cdr3_aa: CASSPPGRGADEQYF; cdr3_nt: TGTGCCAGCTCACCTCCCGGCAGGGGGGCAGACGAGCAGTACTTC
clone_size: many; d_call: TRBD2; v_call: TRBV4-1; j_call: TRBJ2-4; cdr3_aa: CASSQGDYTRHIQYF; cdr3_nt: TGCGCCAGCAGCCAAGGGGACTACACGAGGCACATTCAGTACTTC
clone_size: many; d_call: .; v_call: TRBV5-4; j_call: TRBJ2-1; cdr3_aa: CASSLPGTVINEQFF; cdr3_nt: TGTGCCAGCAGCTTGCCCGGGACGGTTATAAATGAGCAGTTCTTC
clone_size: many; d_call: TRBD1; v_call: TRBV9; j_call: TRBJ1-2; cdr3_aa: CASSVQGAPHGYTF; cdr3_nt: TGTGCCAGCAGCGTTCAGGGGGCCCCTCATGGCTACACCTTC
clone_size: many; d_call: .; v_call: TRBV18; j_call: TRBJ1-4; cdr3_aa: CASSPSSHATNEKLFF; cdr3_nt: TGTGCCAGCTCACCAAGTAGTCATGCAACTAATGAAAAACTGTTTTTT
clone_size: .; d_call: TRBD1; v_call: TRBV7-9; j_call: TRBJ1-2; cdr3_aa: CASSKPGTGRTLGGYTF; cdr3_nt: TGTGCCAGCAGCAAACCCGGGACAGGGAGGACCCTAGGCGGCTACACCTTC
clone_size: .; d_call: TRBD2; v_call: TRBV29-1; j_call: TRBJ2-1; cdr3_aa: CSVEGTSVHNEQFF; cdr3_nt: TGCAGCGTTGAAGGGACTAGCGTTCACAATGAGCAGTTCTTC
clone_size: .; d_call: .; v_call: TRBV12-3/TRBV12-4; j_call: TRBJ2-3; cdr3_aa: CASSPRGSSTDTQYF; cdr3_nt: TGTGCCAGCAGTCCCCGGGGATCCAGCACAGATACGCAGTATTTT
clone_size: .; d_call: .; v_call: TRBV28; j_call: TRBJ2-7; cdr3_aa: CASSSLNPYEQYF; cdr3_nt: TGTGCCAGCAGTTCACTTAATCCCTACGAGCAGTACTTC
clone_size: .; d_call: .; v_call: TRBV2; j_call: TRBJ2-7; cdr3_aa: CASSESQGFSEQYF; cdr3_nt: TGTGCCAGCAGTGAGAGCCAGGGGTTCTCCGAGCAGTACTTC
clone_size: .; d_call: .; v_call: TRBV29-1; j_call: TRBJ2-3; cdr3_aa: CSVGRVTDTQYF; cdr3_nt: TGCAGCGTTGGTAGGGTCACAGATACGCAGTATTTT
clone_size: .; d_call: .; v_call: TRBV11-2; j_call: TRBJ2-1; cdr3_aa: CASSLDARTTYNEQFF; cdr3_nt: TGTGCCAGCAGCTTAGACGCGCGGACCACCTACAATGAGCAGTTCTTC
clone_size: few; d_call: .; v_call: TRBV3-1; j_call: TRBJ2-5; cdr3_aa: CASSPLAPWGQETQYF; cdr3_nt: TGTGCCAGCAGCCCCTTGGCGCCCTGGGGGCAAGAGACCCAGTACTTC
clone_size: many; d_call: .; v_call: TRBV3-1; j_call: TRBJ2-5; cdr3_aa: CASSQTEQETQYF; cdr3_nt: TGTGCCAGCAGCCAGACTGAGCAAGAGACCCAGTACTTC
clone_size: many; d_call: TRBD2; v_call: TRBV29-1; j_call: TRBJ2-3; cdr3_aa: CSVTSGGTDTQYF; cdr3_nt: TGCAGCGTTACTAGCGGGGGAACAGATACGCAGTATTTT
clone_size: .; d_call: TRBD1; v_call: TRBV28; j_call: TRBJ1-6; cdr3_aa: CASIHPTGNSPLHF; cdr3_nt: TGTGCCAGCATCCACCCGACAGGGAATTCACCCCTCCACTTT
clone_size: .; d_call: .; v_call: TRBV10-3; j_call: TRBJ2-3; cdr3_aa: CAISAALYF; cdr3_nt: TGTGCCATCAGTGCCGCACTGTATTTT
clone_size: .; d_call: TRBD2; v_call: TRBV6-2/TRBV6-3; j_call: TRBJ2-5; cdr3_aa: CASTPSGRWETQYF; cdr3_nt: TGTGCCAGCACTCCAAGCGGGAGATGGGAGACCCAGTACTTC
clone_size: many; d_call: .; v_call: TRBV7-2; j_call: TRBJ1-1; cdr3_aa: CASSGFTQSEAFF; cdr3_nt: TGTGCCAGCAGTGGGTTTACACAAAGTGAAGCTTTCTTT
clone_size: few; d_call: .; v_call: TRBV11-2; j_call: TRBJ1-2; cdr3_aa: CASSMGPSSRGYTF; cdr3_nt: TGTGCCAGCAGCATGGGCCCATCCTCGAGAGGCTACACCTTC
clone_size: .; d_call: .; v_call: TRBV27; j_call: TRBJ1-6; cdr3_aa: CASGTQTGQHSPLHF; cdr3_nt: TGTGCCAGCGGGACACAAACGGGGCAGCATTCACCCCTCCACTTT
clone_size: .; d_call: TRBD2; v_call: TRBV27; j_call: TRBJ2-1; cdr3_aa: CASIPAPAGVGYNEQFF; cdr3_nt: TGTGCCAGCATACCCGCCCCTGCGGGGGTCGGCTACAATGAGCAGTTCTTC
clone_size: few; d_call: .; v_call: TRBV3-1; j_call: TRBJ2-7; cdr3_aa: CASSQFPGQTYEQYF; cdr3_nt: TGTGCCAGCAGCCAATTTCCCGGACAGACCTACGAGCAGTACTTC
clone_size: many; d_call: .; v_call: TRBV7-2; j_call: TRBJ2-3; cdr3_aa: CASSLERRSFGITQYF; cdr3_nt: TGTGCCAGCAGCTTAGAGAGAAGGTCTTTCGGAATTACGCAGTATTTT
clone_size: many; d_call: .; v_call: TRBV7-2; j_call: TRBJ2-7; cdr3_aa: CASSLGQSSSYEQYF; cdr3_nt: TGTGCCAGCAGCTTAGGACAGTCGAGCTCCTACGAGCAGTACTTC
clone_size: .; d_call: TRBD2; v_call: TRBV29-1; j_call: TRBJ2-3; cdr3_aa: CSVVGLAGVSTDTQYF; cdr3_nt: TGCAGCGTTGTCGGGCTAGCGGGGGTTAGCACAGATACGCAGTATTTT
clone_size: .; d_call: .; v_call: TRBV27; j_call: TRBJ1-1; cdr3_aa: CASSWTRGFTEAFF; cdr3_nt: TGTGCCAGCAGTTGGACCAGGGGTTTCACTGAAGCTTTCTTT
clone_size: many; d_call: .; v_call: TRBV7-9; j_call: TRBJ1-1; cdr3_aa: CASRPGSYRNTEAFF; cdr3_nt: TGTGCCAGCAGACCCGGATCATATCGAAACACTGAAGCTTTCTTT
clone_size: few; d_call: TRBD1; v_call: TRBV7-8; j_call: TRBJ1-1; cdr3_aa: CASSKQGQGGTEAFF; cdr3_nt: TGTGCCAGCAGCAAGCAGGGACAGGGTGGAACTGAAGCTTTCTTT
clone_size: few; d_call: .; v_call: TRBV6-1; j_call: TRBJ1-3; cdr3_aa: CASSIPAGGNTIYF; cdr3_nt: TGTGCCAGCAGCATTCCGGCTGGAGGAAACACCATATATTTT
clone_size: .; d_call: TRBD1; v_call: TRBV5-5; j_call: TRBJ2-7; cdr3_aa: CASSLGGQAFSYEQYF; cdr3_nt: TGTGCCAGCAGCTTAGGGGGACAGGCTTTCTCCTACGAGCAGTACTTC
clone_size: many; d_call: TRBD2; v_call: TRBV18; j_call: TRBJ2-3; cdr3_aa: CASSQQLAASTDTQYF; cdr3_nt: TGTGCCAGCTCACAACAACTAGCGGCCAGCACAGATACGCAGTATTTT
clone_size: .; d_call: .; v_call: TRBV7-2; j_call: TRBJ2-3; cdr3_aa: CASSPRTTDTQYF; cdr3_nt: TGTGCCAGCAGCCCAAGGACCACAGATACGCAGTATTTT
clone_size: .; d_call: TRBD1; v_call: TRBV7-2; j_call: TRBJ1-2; cdr3_aa: CASSLTGGRGYTF; cdr3_nt: TGTGCCAGCAGCCTGACAGGGGGAAGAGGCTACACCTTC
clone_size: many; d_call: .; v_call: TRBV12-3/TRBV12-4; j_call: TRBJ1-5; cdr3_aa: CASSFAGDGQPQHF; cdr3_nt: TGTGCCAGCAGTTTCGCAGGGGACGGTCAGCCCCAGCATTTT
clone_size: few; d_call: .; v_call: TRBV7-2; j_call: TRBJ2-3; cdr3_aa: CASSRTVGRMSTDTQYF; cdr3_nt: TGTGCCAGCAGCCGCACGGTGGGGCGGATGAGCACAGATACGCAGTATTTT
clone_size: many; d_call: .; v_call: TRBV18; j_call: TRBJ1-2; cdr3_aa: CASSPGTGASYGYTF; cdr3_nt: TGTGCCAGCTCACCAGGGACGGGGGCCTCCTATGGCTACACCTTC
clone_size: .; d_call: .; v_call: TRBV20-1; j_call: TRBJ1-2; cdr3_aa: CSARSRWDYGYTF; cdr3_nt: TGCAGTGCTAGGTCCAGGTGGGACTATGGCTACACCTTC
clone_size: .; d_call: .; v_call: TRBV7-2; j_call: TRBJ1-1; cdr3_aa: CASSFDVTNTEAFF; cdr3_nt: TGTGCCAGCAGCTTCGACGTAACGAACACTGAAGCTTTCTTT
clone_size: many; d_call: TRBD2; v_call: TRBV7-6; j_call: TRBJ2-5; cdr3_aa: CASSPRSGAKETQYF; cdr3_nt: TGTGCCAGCAGCCCCCGGAGCGGGGCCAAAGAGACCCAGTACTTC
clone_size: few; d_call: .; v_call: TRBV7-6; j_call: TRBJ2-2; cdr3_aa: CASSLAQGKGGELFF; cdr3_nt: TGTGCCAGCAGCTTAGCGCAAGGAAAAGGCGGGGAGCTGTTTTTT
clone_size: many; d_call: .; v_call: TRBV5-4; j_call: TRBJ2-2; cdr3_aa: CASRSEVAANTGELFF; cdr3_nt: TGTGCCAGCAGGTCAGAGGTAGCGGCGAACACCGGGGAGCTGTTTTTT
clone_size: many; d_call: .; v_call: TRBV6-2/TRBV6-3; j_call: TRBJ2-1; cdr3_aa: CASSLGMGEQFF; cdr3_nt: TGTGCCAGCAGCCTAGGGATGGGTGAGCAGTTCTTC